The rows below give T cell receptor beta chains drawn from one sample of a study of T-cell reconstitution after alpha-beta-depleted transplantation in children. One entry per CDR3 protein, called by TCRdb with MiXCR from the PCR reads. The table includes approximately 500,000 distinct CDR3 sequences, about 10% detected once. Sequences were derived from PBMCs, sampled before TCRalphabeta/CD19-depleted stem cell transplant. The receptors derive from a child aged 2 to 10 with inherited bone marrow failure, due to receive a stem cell transplant. Each CDR3 is given without its conserved first and last residue. Each record gives: V gene, J gene, CDR3 protein.

TRBV4-1	TRBJ2-1	ASSRASGDNEQF
TRBV10-3	TRBJ2-7	AINTSGSRSSYEQY
TRBV4-3	TRBJ2-3	ASSQAISGSVRYTQY
TRBV6-2/TRBV6-3	TRBJ2-3	ASSYSNSRDTQY
TRBV19	TRBJ2-1	ASSIVREVSEQF
TRBV4-1	TRBJ2-7	ASSANAGTSLEQY
TRBV11-1	TRBJ2-2	ASSHRLAGLTGELF
TRBV20-1	TRBJ1-1	SARGRLGNTEAF
TRBV11-2	TRBJ1-1	ASSGDMGAF
TRBV24-1	TRBJ1-4	ATSDPSESPNEKLF
TRBV25-1	TRBJ2-1	ASSELGEGTNEQF
TRBV6-6	TRBJ1-4	ASLGGEKLF
TRBV7-9	TRBJ2-7	ASSLRVDYEQY
TRBV7-2	TRBJ2-3	ASSTVRGTDTQY
TRBV10-3	TRBJ2-7	AISESVGREQY
TRBV5-6	TRBJ1-2	ASSLGWGYGYT
TRBV29-1	TRBJ2-3	SVAEGADTQY
TRBV10-1	TRBJ1-1	ASSDGYTEAF
TRBV12-3/TRBV12-4	TRBJ2-7	ASSLEVLADSSYEQY
TRBV4-1	TRBJ2-7	ASSPLAGVDEQY
TRBV7-9	TRBJ1-6	ASSLVGGYSPLH
TRBV24-1	TRBJ2-2	ATSPHAGKTGTSNTGELF
TRBV6-5	TRBJ1-5	ASSYLGAGGNQPQH
TRBV18	TRBJ2-1	ASSPTLAQGSFYNEQF
TRBV27	TRBJ2-7	ASSSQTGYEQY
TRBV7-2	TRBJ2-3	ASSLDGIYTDTQY
TRBV6-2/TRBV6-3	TRBJ2-3	ASSYQFTDTQY
TRBV7-2	TRBJ2-5	ASGAPLQETQY
TRBV11-2	TRBJ1-1	ASSSEGVEAF
TRBV6-2/TRBV6-3	TRBJ2-1	ASGQGGEQF
TRBV6-2/TRBV6-3	TRBJ2-1	ASSYSSRGNEQF
TRBV4-3	TRBJ2-1	ASSQEPTSGAGEQF
TRBV6-5	TRBJ1-2	ASSYSGTTPSYGYT
TRBV7-9	TRBJ1-6	ASSSLSGGISPLH
TRBV27	TRBJ1-5	ASSQRGGRGPQH
TRBV5-1	TRBJ2-1	VSARVDSYNEQF
TRBV4-3	TRBJ2-3	ASSQDSGRAETDTQY
TRBV9	TRBJ2-1	ASSVNDWTYNEQF
TRBV7-6	TRBJ2-1	ASSWTKGVYEQF
TRBV28	TRBJ2-7	ASSLGPTEQY
TRBV7-9	TRBJ2-7	ASRSGTAYEQY
TRBV6-1	TRBJ2-7	ASSKPTIGRAYEQY
TRBV28	TRBJ1-1	ASSFLAAEAF
TRBV7-6	TRBJ1-1	ASSFGLPNTEAF
TRBV18	TRBJ2-5	ASSPPARVWETQY
TRBV6-5	TRBJ2-7	ASRWTSRSYEQY
TRBV29-1	TRBJ2-2	SVARGNTGELF
TRBV7-2	TRBJ1-2	ASSPDRNYGYT
TRBV7-2	TRBJ2-7	ASSPLWGGHEQY
TRBV7-9	TRBJ2-1	ASSLIHNEQF
TRBV12-3/TRBV12-4	TRBJ1-4	ASTPGEKLF
TRBV29-1	TRBJ2-7	SVGSQAEQY
TRBV12-3/TRBV12-4	TRBJ2-2	ASRQNPGLSTGELF